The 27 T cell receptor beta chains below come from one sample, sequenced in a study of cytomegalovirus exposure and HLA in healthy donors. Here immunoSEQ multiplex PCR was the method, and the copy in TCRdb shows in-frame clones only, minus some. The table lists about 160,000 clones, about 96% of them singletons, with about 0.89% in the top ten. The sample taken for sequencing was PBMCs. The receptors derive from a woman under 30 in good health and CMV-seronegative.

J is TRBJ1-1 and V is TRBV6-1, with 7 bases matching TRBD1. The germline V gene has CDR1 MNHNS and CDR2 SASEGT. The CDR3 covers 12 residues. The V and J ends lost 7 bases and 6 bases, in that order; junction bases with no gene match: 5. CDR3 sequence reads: CASKYTGAEAFF. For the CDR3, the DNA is TGTGCCAGCAAATATACAGGGGCTGAAGCTTTCTTT.

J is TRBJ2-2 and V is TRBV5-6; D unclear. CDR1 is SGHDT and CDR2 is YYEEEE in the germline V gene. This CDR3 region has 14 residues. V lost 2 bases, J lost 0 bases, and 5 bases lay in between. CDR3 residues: CASSFTANTGELFF. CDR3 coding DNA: TGTGCCAGCAGCTTCACAGCGAACACCGGGGAGCTGTTTTTT.

CDR3 in amino acids: CASSIGQAHNSPLHF. DNA for the CDR3: TGTGCCAGCAGTATCGGACAGGCCCATAATTCACCCCTCCACTTT. The chain recombines TRBV27 with TRBJ1-6; 7 bases are shared with TRBD1. From germline, CDR1 is MNHEY and CDR2 SMNVEV (reference sequence). Losses at the gene ends were 5 bases for V and 5 bases for J; bases not matched to a gene: 6. The CDR3 runs 15 residues.

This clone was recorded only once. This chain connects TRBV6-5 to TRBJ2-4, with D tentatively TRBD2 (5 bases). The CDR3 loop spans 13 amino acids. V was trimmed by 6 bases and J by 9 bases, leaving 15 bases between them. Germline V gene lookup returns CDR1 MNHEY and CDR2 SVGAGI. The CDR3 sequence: CASRSPDSFIQYF. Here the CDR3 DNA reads TGTGCCAGCAGGTCGCCGGACTCATTCATTCAGTACTTC.

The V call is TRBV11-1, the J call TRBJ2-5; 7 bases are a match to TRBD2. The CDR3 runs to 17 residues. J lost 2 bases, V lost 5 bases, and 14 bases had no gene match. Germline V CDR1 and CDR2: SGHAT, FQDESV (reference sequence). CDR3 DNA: TGTGCCAGCAGCCCACTACCCGGACTAGTCTCGCAAGAGACCCAGTACTTC. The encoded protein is CASSPLPGLVSQETQYF.

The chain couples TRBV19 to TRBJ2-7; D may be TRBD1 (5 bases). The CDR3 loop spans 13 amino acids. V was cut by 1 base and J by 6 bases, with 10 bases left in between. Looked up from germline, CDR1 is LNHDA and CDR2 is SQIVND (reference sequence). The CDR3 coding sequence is TGTGCCAGTAGTATAGCGCCCCAGGGCGAGCAGTACTTC. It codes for CASSIAPQGEQYF.

Here the CDR3 DNA reads TGTGCCAGCAGCTCCTCGGGACTAGGGGAGAATGAGCAGTTCTTC. It encodes CASSSSGLGENEQFF. The V and J genes are TRBV28 and TRBJ2-1, with 8 bases that match TRBD2. The germline CDR1 and CDR2 sequences are MDHEN and SYDVKM. V lost 6 bases, J lost 7 bases, and 11 bases stayed unmatched. CDR3 length: 15 amino acids.

The CDR3 DNA reads as TGTGCCAGCAGCCAAGACATCAATCAGCCCCAGCATTTT. Encoded protein: CASSQDINQPQHF. The chain combines TRBV14 with TRBJ1-5, with D unclear. This CDR3 has 13 residues. Germline-derived CDR1 and CDR2 are SGHDN and FVKESK. Trimming removed 0 bases from V and 3 bases from J, with 3 bases in between.

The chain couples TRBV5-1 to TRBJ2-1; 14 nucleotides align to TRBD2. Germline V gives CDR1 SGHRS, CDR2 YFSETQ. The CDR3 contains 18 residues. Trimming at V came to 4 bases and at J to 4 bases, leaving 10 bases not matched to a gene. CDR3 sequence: CASSGPTSGGAMYNEQFF. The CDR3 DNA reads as TGCGCCAGCAGCGGCCCGACTAGCGGGGGGGCGATGTACAATGAGCAGTTCTTC.

Here the CDR3 reads CASSPWDRVRDYSNQPQHF. DNA of the CDR3: TGTGCCAGTAGTCCCTGGGATAGAGTCAGGGACTATAGCAATCAGCCCCAGCATTTT. The rearrangement joins TRBV19 to TRBJ1-5, with a weak D call TRBD1 (5 bases). This CDR3 is built from 19 residues. CDR1 and CDR2 (germline): LNHDA, SQIVND (reference sequence). The ends were cut back, 5 bases at V and 0 bases at J, with 23 bases in the middle.

DNA of the CDR3: TGTGCCAGCAGCTTAGCAGGGCCGAGGGAGACCCAGTACTTC. This encodes CASSLAGPRETQYF. J is TRBJ2-5 and V is TRBV11-3; D perhaps matches TRBD1 (5 bases). V was cut by 1 base and J by 5 bases, with 11 bases left in between. The CDR3 contains 14 residues. Germline V gives CDR1 SGHNT, CDR2 YENEEA.

The CDR3 is CASSPDLPFQGADEQFF. CDR3 in DNA: TGTGCCAGCAGTCCCGATTTGCCCTTTCAAGGAGCGGATGAGCAGTTCTTC. The chain combines TRBV2 with TRBJ2-1, with D tentatively TRBD2 (5 bases). Looked up from germline, CDR1 is SNHLY and CDR2 is FYNNEI. The CDR3 spans 17 residues. Trimming shortened V by 5 bases and J by 8 bases, and 25 bases separated the two germline ends.

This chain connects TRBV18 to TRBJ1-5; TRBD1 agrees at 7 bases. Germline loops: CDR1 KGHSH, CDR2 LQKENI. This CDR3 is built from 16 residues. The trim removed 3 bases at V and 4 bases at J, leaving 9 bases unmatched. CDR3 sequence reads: CASSPNTGAVNQPQHF. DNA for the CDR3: TGTGCCAGCTCACCCAATACAGGGGCGGTAAATCAGCCCCAGCATTTT.

The CDR3 is CASSSTVEAFF. The CDR3 region has the DNA TGTGCCAGCAGTTCCACGGTTGAAGCTTTCTTT. This chain uses TRBV6-6 with TRBJ1-1; D not resolved. CDR3 size: 11 residues. The germline V and J ends were trimmed by 4 bases and 7 bases, with 7 bases remaining between them. Germline V gene sequence: CDR1 MNHNY, CDR2 SVGAGI (reference sequence).

For the CDR3, the DNA is TGTGCCAGCCGAAAACAGGGATCATTAGCTAACTATGGCTACACCTTC. This sequence encodes CASRKQGSLANYGYTF. This sequence joins TRBV9 and TRBJ1-2; the D gene is possibly TRBD1 (6 bases). Trimming stripped 7 bases from V and 0 bases from J, with 19 bases between. Germline assignment: CDR1 SGDLS and CDR2 YYNGEE. CDR3 length: 16 amino acids.

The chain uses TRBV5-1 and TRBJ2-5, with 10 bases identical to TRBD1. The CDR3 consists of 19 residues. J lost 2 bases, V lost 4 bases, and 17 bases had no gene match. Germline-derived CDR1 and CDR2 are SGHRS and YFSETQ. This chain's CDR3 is CASSRIARDRGQAQETQYF. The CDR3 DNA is TGCGCCAGCAGCCGAATAGCCCGGGACAGGGGACAGGCACAAGAGACCCAGTACTTC.

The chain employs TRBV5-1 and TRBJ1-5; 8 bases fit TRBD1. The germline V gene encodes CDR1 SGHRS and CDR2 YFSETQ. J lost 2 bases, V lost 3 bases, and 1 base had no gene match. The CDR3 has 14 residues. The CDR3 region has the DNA TGCGCCAGCAGCTGGGGACAGGGCAATCAGCCCCAGCATTTT. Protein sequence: CASSWGQGNQPQHF.

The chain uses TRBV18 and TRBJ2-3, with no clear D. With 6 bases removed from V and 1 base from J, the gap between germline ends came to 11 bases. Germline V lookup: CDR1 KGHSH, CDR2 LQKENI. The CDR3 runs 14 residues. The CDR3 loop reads CASSLSSGTDTQYF. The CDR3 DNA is TGTGCCAGCTCCCTGTCTTCCGGCACAGATACGCAGTATTTT.

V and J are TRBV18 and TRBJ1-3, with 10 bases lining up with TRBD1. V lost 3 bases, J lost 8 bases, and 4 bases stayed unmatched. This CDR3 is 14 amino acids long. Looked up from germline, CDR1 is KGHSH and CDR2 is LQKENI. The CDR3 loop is CASSPGTGAHTIYF. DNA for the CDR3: TGTGCCAGCTCACCCGGGACAGGGGCTCACACCATATATTTT.

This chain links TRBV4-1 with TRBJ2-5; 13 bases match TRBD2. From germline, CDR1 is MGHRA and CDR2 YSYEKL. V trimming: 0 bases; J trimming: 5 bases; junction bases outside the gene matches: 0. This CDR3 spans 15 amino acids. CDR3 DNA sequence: TGCGCCAGCAGCCAAGAACTAGCGGGGGGGGAGACCCAGTACTTC. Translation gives CASSQELAGGETQYF.

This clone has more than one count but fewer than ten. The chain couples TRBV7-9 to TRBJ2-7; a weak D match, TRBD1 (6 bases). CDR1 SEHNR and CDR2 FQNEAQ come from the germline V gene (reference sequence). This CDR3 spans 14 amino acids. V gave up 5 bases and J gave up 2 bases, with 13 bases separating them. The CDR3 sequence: CASSVRDTAYEQYF. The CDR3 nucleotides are TGTGCCAGCAGCGTCCGGGACACGGCCTACGAGCAGTACTTC.

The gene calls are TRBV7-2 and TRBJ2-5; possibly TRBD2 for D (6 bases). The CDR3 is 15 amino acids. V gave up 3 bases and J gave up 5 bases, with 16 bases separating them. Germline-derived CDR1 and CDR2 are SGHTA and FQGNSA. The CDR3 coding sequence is TGTGCCAGCAGCTTCGACCCGGGGGTGTATGAGACCCAGTACTTC. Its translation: CASSFDPGVYETQYF.

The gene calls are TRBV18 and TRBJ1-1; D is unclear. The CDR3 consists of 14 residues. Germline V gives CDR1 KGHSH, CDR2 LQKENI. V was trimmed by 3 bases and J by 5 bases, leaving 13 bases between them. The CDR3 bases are TGTGCCAGCTCACCGCAATCCGGGGATACTGAAGCTTTCTTT. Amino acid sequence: CASSPQSGDTEAFF.

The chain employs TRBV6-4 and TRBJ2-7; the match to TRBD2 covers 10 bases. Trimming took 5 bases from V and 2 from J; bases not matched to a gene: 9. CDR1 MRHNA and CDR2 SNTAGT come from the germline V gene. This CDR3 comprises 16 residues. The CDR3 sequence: CASSSPTSGAPYEQYF. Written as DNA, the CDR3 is TGTGCCAGCAGTTCGCCTACTAGCGGGGCCCCCTACGAGCAGTACTTC.

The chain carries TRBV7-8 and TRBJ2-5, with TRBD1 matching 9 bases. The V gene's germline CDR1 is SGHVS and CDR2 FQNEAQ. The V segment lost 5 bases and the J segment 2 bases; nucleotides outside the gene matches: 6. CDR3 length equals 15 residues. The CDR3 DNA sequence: TGTGCCAGCAGCCTCACAGGGGGCCGGCAAGAGACCCAGTACTTC. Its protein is CASSLTGGRQETQYF.

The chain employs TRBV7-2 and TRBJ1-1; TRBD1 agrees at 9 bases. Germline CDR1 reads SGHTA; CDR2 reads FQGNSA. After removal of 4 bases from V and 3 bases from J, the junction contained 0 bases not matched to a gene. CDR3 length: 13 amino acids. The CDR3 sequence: CASSWTGDTEAFF. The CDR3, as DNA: TGTGCCAGCAGCTGGACAGGGGACACTGAAGCTTTCTTT.

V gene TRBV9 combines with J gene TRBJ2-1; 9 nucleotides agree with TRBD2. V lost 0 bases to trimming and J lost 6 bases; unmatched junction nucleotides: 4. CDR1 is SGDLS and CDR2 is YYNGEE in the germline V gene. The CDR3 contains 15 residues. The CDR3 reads CASSVVAGAFNEQFF. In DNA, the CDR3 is TGTGCCAGCAGCGTAGTAGCGGGGGCTTTCAATGAGCAGTTCTTC.